The source of this T cell receptor beta chain is a study of tumor and adjacent non-tumor tissue in lung cancer. Study-level information: Patients comprised about a dozen adenocarcinoma, 2 squamous cell carcinoma and 1 small cell lung cancer.

The template was RNA from unsorted bulk tissue. Regarding the study as a whole: Tumor tissue had significantly higher TCR diversity than normal lung. In normal lung, the top 100 clones were significantly more dominant than in tumor. Higher tumor TCR diversity was associated with shorter survival.

A modified ARM-PCR protocol with three rounds of nested PCR amplified TCRbeta. Via MiXCR, TCRdb re-called the multiplex PCR reads, giving one row per CDR3 protein. The table includes some 90,000 distinct CDR3 sequences, 61% detected once. Note on this clonotype: Its antigen remains unidentified. This may be a read error, as it is one base from a much larger clone.

This TCR came from a man between 65 and 85 years old with non-small cell lung cancer. The sequencing sample was made of lung tumor tissue.

The CDR3: CVSSFRGNEQYF. The CDR3 DNA reads as TGTGTCAGCAGTTTTAGAGGGAACGAGCAGTACTTC. The chain joins TRBV28 to TRBJ2-7; D perhaps matches TRBD2 (5 bases). CDR3 length: 12 amino acids. CDR1 is MDHEN and CDR2 is SYDVKM in the germline V gene.